These 22 T cell receptor beta chains share one sample of origin, sequenced in a study of tumor-infiltrating lymphocytes in primary liver carcinoma. The blood RNA (from unsorted whole blood) was obtained, and germline DNA was also extracted. The researchers produced TCR beta cDNA from approximately 0.45 ug total RNA with a constant-region primer. A slightly modified ARM-PCR protocol with three nested multiplex PCR rounds produced these TCR beta libraries. PCR rounds one and two used TRBV1-TRBV30 forward primers with a C-beta reverse primer for about 9 cycles each. TCRdb itself ran the multiplex PCR reads through MiXCR, one entry per CDR3 protein. The data show about 200,000 distinct CDR3 sequences, roughly 61% seen once. Sequencing was done on a sample of peripheral blood. All receptors derive from a woman aged 55 to 70 with primary liver carcinoma and hepatitis B virus infection.

This chain links TRBV29-1 with TRBJ2-7; 7 nucleotides agree with TRBD2. The germline V gene encodes CDR1 SQVTM and CDR2 ANQGSEA. The length of the CDR3 is 14 residues. CDR3 in DNA: TGCAACGCTGGGGCAGTGGGAGGGACCTACGAGCAGTACTTC. This gives the protein CNAGAVGGTYEQYF.

As to this clonotype: A read error is possible here, since a much larger clone lies one base away. V gene TRBV29-1 combines with J gene TRBJ2-7; TRBD1 aligns across 10 bases. The CDR3 sequence is 14 residues long. Unmatched junction bases numbered 9, after V lost 5 bases and J lost 5 bases. The germline gives CDR1 SQVTM, CDR2 ANQGSEA. The DNA of the CDR3 is TGCAGCGTTACCGGGACAGGGGAGATCAACGAGCAGTACTTC. Residues: CSVTGTGEINEQYF.

Of note for this clonotype: No conserved phenylalanine or tryptophan is present at the end of the CDR3, so a read error is the likely explanation. It is unclear where the CDR3 begins or ends on the DNA, so no DNA is shown, and the CDR3 is as TCRdb lists it. The rearrangement links TRBV11-2 to TRBJ2-3; the D call in the table, TRBD1, was not verified against the DNA. Germline CDR1 SGHAT, CDR2 FQNNGV. The CDR3 length is 17 residues, termini included. The CDR3 sequence is CASSLDHGKGNTDTQYS.

Details on this clonotype: The junction departs from germline at one end; a sequencing error may be responsible. The chain uses TRBV20-1 and TRBJ2-7; 9 bases are a match to TRBD1. Germline values: CDR1 DFQATT, CDR2 SNEGSKA (reference sequence). This CDR3 spans 14 amino acids. The CDR3 DNA reads TGCAATGCTGACCGCCGACAGGGGGCCTACGAGCAGTACTTC. Amino acids: CNADRRQGAYEQYF.

This clonotype was detected many times. The J gene is TRBJ1-1, the V gene TRBV5-5, with D hard to call. V was trimmed by 2 bases and J by 1 base, leaving 6 bases between them. Germline assignment: CDR1 SGHKS and CDR2 YYEKEE (reference sequence). The CDR3 runs to 13 residues. The CDR3 spells CASSFYRNTEAFF. The CDR3 bases are TGTGCCAGCAGCTTTTACAGGAACACTGAAGCTTTCTTT. The full variable domain, in which reference TRBV5-5 and TRBJ1-1 provide the parts outside the CDR3, is DAGVTQSPTHLIKTRGQQVTLRCSPISGHKSVSWYQQVLGQGPQFIFQYYEKEERGRGNFPDRFSARQFPNYSSELNVNALLLGDSALYLCASSFYRNTEAFFGQGTRLTVV.

The chain uses TRBV5-1 and TRBJ2-7; D perhaps matches TRBD2 (6 bases). V lost 0 bases and J lost 2, with 12 bases in between. The germline V gene encodes CDR1 SGHRS and CDR2 YFSETQ. The CDR3 has 15 residues. CDR3 nucleotide sequence: TGCGCCAGCAGCTTGGGGGCTAGCGTAGCCTACGAGCAGTACTTC. Amino acids: CASSLGASVAYEQYF. Combining the CDR3 with reference TRBV5-1 and TRBJ2-7 gives the whole variable domain KAGVTQTPRYLIKTRGQQVTLSCSPISGHRSVSWYQQTPGQGLQFLFEYFSETQRNKGNFPGRFSGRQFSNSRSEMNVSTLELGDSALYLCASSLGASVAYEQYFGPGTRLTVT.

This clonotype was counted many times. This chain joins TRBV6-1 and TRBJ2-7; possibly TRBD2 for D (6 bases). The V and J ends lost 1 base and 4 bases respectively, with 8 bases between them. Germline V gene sequence: CDR1 MNHNS, CDR2 SASEGT. The CDR3 extends over 13 amino acids. CDR3 nucleotide sequence: TGTGCCAGCAGTGAAGGGGAGGAGTACGAGCAGTACTTC. Amino acid sequence: CASSEGEEYEQYF.

A word on this clonotype: The conserved phenylalanine or tryptophan is not found at the CDR3 terminus, so this likely reflects a read error. The V gene is TRBV5-6, the J gene TRBJ1-2, with a possible D match to TRBD1 (5 bases). CDR1 and CDR2 from the germline V gene are SGHDT and YYEEEE. With 0 bases removed from V and 11 bases from J, the gap between germline ends came to 20 bases. This CDR3 region has 15 residues. The CDR3 is CASSLVNSGPGGYTS. The CDR3 DNA is TGTGCCAGCAGCTTGGTGAACTCAGGGCCGGGCGGTTACACCTCC.

This clonotype has only a few counts. A read error may be the cause here, since a much bigger clone is one base away. Since no conserved phenylalanine or tryptophan closes the CDR3, a read error is the likely cause. The CDR3 loop is CAISYGRSNTEAFL. The CDR3, as DNA: TGTGCCATCAGTTATGGACGTTCGAACACTGAAGCTTTCCTT. The rearrangement links TRBV10-3 to TRBJ1-1; D ambiguous. V shed 5 bases and J shed 1 base, with 11 bases lying between them. Germline V lookup: CDR1 ENHRY, CDR2 SYGVKD. The CDR3 is 14 residues long.

V usage is TRBV25-1 and J usage is TRBJ1-4; D not certain. Trimming cost V 5 bases and J 12 bases, with 10 bases left between them. Per the germline V gene, CDR1 is MGHDK and CDR2 is SYGVNS. CDR3 size: 11 residues. The CDR3: CASSRGLQLFF. The CDR3 DNA is TGTGCCAGCAGTCGAGGGTTACAACTGTTTTTT.

As regards this clonotype: A read error may be the cause here, since a much bigger clone is one base away. The chain employs TRBV6-5 and TRBJ2-1, with 9 bases aligning to TRBD2. The J call is in doubt because the DNA end fits TRBJ2-7 better. Per germline, CDR1 MNHEY and CDR2 SVGAGI. The CDR3 has 14 residues. CDR3 protein: CASSPGLAYNEQYF. The CDR3 DNA follows: TGTGCCAGCAGTCCGGGACTAGCCTACAATGAGCAGTACTTC.

About this clonotype: Lacking the conserved final phenylalanine or tryptophan, this CDR3 likely reflects a read error. The chain combines TRBV6-1 with TRBJ2-1, with D hard to call. Germline assignment: CDR1 MNHNS and CDR2 SASEGT. The V and J ends lost 6 bases and 13 bases respectively, with 19 bases between them. This CDR3 contains 13 residues. The CDR3 loop reads CASSDYINLPQFL. The CDR3 nucleotides are TGTGCCAGCAGCGATTACATCAACTTGCCACAGTTCCTC.

In regard to this clonotype: A much larger clone is a single base away; this may be a read error. This chain uses TRBV11-2 with TRBJ2-3; 11 positions match TRBD2. CDR3 length: 19 residues. The V gene's germline CDR1 is SGHAT and CDR2 FQNNGV. CDR3 in amino acids: CASSQITLTSGDSTDMQYF. The CDR3 DNA reads as TGTGCCAGCAGCCAAATAACCTTGACTAGCGGGGACAGCACAGATATGCAGTATTTT.

Worth noting for this clonotype: This sequence may be a read error, since a much larger clone differs from it by one base. The chain joins TRBV6-1 to TRBJ1-2; no firm D call. This CDR3 has 12 residues. Trimming removed 7 bases from V and 4 bases from J, with 10 bases in between. Per the germline V gene, CDR1 is MNHNS and CDR2 is SASEGT. CDR3 DNA: TGTGCCAGCATCATCCGGGGCTATGGCTACACCTTC. It specifies CASIIRGYGYTF.

Points on this clonotype: As the CDR3 is not closed by the conserved phenylalanine or tryptophan, this likely results from a read error. V usage is TRBV29-1 and J usage is TRBJ2-3, with 14 bases matching TRBD2. Germline V lookup: CDR1 SQVTM, CDR2 ANQGSEA. This CDR3 region has 17 residues. CDR3: CSVSGLAGGGGTDTQYY. DNA for the CDR3: TGTAGCGTTAGTGGACTAGCGGGAGGAGGGGGCACAGATACGCAGTATTAT.

Comment on this clonotype: A junction boundary mismatches the germline segment, possibly from a read error. The CDR3 protein is CGVDKSGGQNIQYF. The CDR3 coding sequence is TGCGGCGTTGATAAATCAGGTGGTCAAAACATTCAGTACTTC. The rearrangement uses TRBV29-1 and TRBJ2-4; D remains ambiguous. Germline CDR1 reads SQVTM; CDR2 reads ANQGSEA. The CDR3 consists of 14 residues.

This clonotype was observed at least ten times. This chain uses TRBV11-2 with TRBJ1-2, with D tentatively TRBD1 (5 bases). This CDR3 has 16 amino acids. Trimming took 6 bases from V and 5 from J, leaving 22 bases between them. Per germline, CDR1 SGHAT and CDR2 FQNNGV. CDR3 amino acids: CASRTWGISSGYGYTF. As DNA, the CDR3 is TGTGCCAGCAGAACATGGGGGATCTCGTCGGGATATGGCTACACCTTC.

This clonotype has at least ten counts. The CDR3 protein is CSVGQSHTQYF. CDR3 sequence (DNA): TGCAGCGTTGGACAGTCACACACGCAGTATTTT. The chain combines TRBV29-1 with TRBJ2-3; D is possibly TRBD1 (5 bases). The germline CDR1 and CDR2 sequences are SQVTM and ANQGSEA. The CDR3 is 11 residues long. Trimming left V 4 bases short and J 9 bases short, with 11 bases between.

In this sample, this clonotype turned up a few times. J is TRBJ1-6 and V is TRBV28; 9 bases map to TRBD1. V shed 4 bases, J shed 9 bases, and the junction held 10 bases outside the gene matches. Per the germline V gene, CDR1 is MDHEN and CDR2 is SYDVKM. The CDR3 sequence is 16 residues long. This chain's CDR3 is CASSSLQGAILSPLHF. CDR3 nucleotides: TGTGCCAGCAGTTCCCTACAGGGGGCAATTCTTTCACCCCTCCACTTT.

The J gene is TRBJ2-3, the V gene TRBV7-2; maybe TRBD2 (6 bases). CDR1 is SGHTA, CDR2 FQGNSA, per germline. V lost 2 bases, J lost 6 bases, and 15 bases lay in between. The CDR3 extends over 15 amino acids. This CDR3 reads CASSLPWDGSDTQYF. The CDR3 DNA is TGTGCCAGCAGCTTACCCTGGGACGGGAGTGATACGCAGTATTTT.

This clonotype appeared many times. The genes are TRBV12-3 or TRBV12-4 and TRBJ1-1; no clear D. This CDR3 is built from 13 residues. Trimming removed 1 base at V and 2 bases at J, with 5 bases between. The CDR3 sequence: CASSLVANTEAFF. The CDR3 nucleotides read TGTGCCAGCAGTTTAGTGGCAAACACTGAAGCTTTCTTT.

This clonotype came up a few times. DNA for the CDR3: TGTGCCAGCAGCCCTCGCAAGGGGCAGGGCCCCCCCAATGAGCAGTTCTTC. Translating it yields CASSPRKGQGPPNEQFF. This chain uses TRBV7-9 with TRBJ2-1; D perhaps matches TRBD1 (5 bases). In germline, CDR1 is SEHNR, CDR2 FQNEAQ (reference sequence). Trimming took 5 bases from V and 6 from J, leaving 23 bases between them. The CDR3 totals 17 residues. Combining the CDR3 with reference TRBV7-9 and TRBJ2-1 gives the whole variable domain DTGVSQNPRHKITKRGQNVTFRCDPISEHNRLYWYRQTLGQGPEFLTYFQNEAQLEKSRLLSDRFSAERPKGSFSTLEIQRTEQGDSAMYLCASSPRKGQGPPNEQFFGPGTRLTVL.